This T cell receptor beta chain is from a study of cytomegalovirus exposure and HLA in healthy donors. As for the study in general: A previous analysis identified 95 million to 120 million unique TCR beta sequences derived from approximately 190 million T cells. The Caucasian-associated ancestry cluster held around four fifths of roughly 400 genotyped donors.

The study, taken as a whole, reports: In a later analysis, parvovirus B19, influenza, CMV and Epstein-Barr virus appeared linked to several top co-occurrence clusters. Across donors, presence/absence analyses took sequencing depth to be roughly uniform.

Notes on this clone: What it recognizes is unknown.

It was with 60 Vbeta and 13 Jbeta primers that the PCR ran. Produced via immunoSEQ multiplex PCR; TCRdb's table is partial and in-frame only. The sample contains around 190,000 clones, 87% of which appear only once. Sequenced: PBMCs. The source of this sequence is a boy aged 2 to 9 in good health and CMV-seronegative.

CDR3 region: CASSPTRIAGGLFYNEQFF. The DNA of the CDR3 is TGTGCCAGCAGCCCGACACGGATTGCGGGGGGGCTCTTCTACAATGAGCAGTTCTTC. The chain has TRBV4-2 and TRBJ2-1; TRBD2 agrees at 9 bases. The CDR3 is 19 amino acids. The V and J ends lost 4 bases and 3 bases, in that order; junction bases with no gene match: 16. Germline lookup yields CDR1 LGHNA and CDR2 YNFKEQ.